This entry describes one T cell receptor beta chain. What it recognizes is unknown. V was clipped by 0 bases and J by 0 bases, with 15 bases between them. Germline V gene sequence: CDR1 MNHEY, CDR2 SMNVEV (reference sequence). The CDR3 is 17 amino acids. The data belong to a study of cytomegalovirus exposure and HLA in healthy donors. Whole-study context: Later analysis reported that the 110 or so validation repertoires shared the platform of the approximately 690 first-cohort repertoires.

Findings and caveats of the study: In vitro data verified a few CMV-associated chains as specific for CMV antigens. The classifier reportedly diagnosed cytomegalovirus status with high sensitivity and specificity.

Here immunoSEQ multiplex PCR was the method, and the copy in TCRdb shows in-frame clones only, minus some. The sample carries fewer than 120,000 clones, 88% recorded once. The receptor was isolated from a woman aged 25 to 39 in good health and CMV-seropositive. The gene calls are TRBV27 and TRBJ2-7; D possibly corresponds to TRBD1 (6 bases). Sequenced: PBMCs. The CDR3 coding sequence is TGTGCCAGCAGTTTATCAGGGGCGAGACAGGCCTCCTACGAGCAGTACTTC. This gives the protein CASSLSGARQASYEQYF.